Listed here are 5 T cell receptor beta chains from one sample, sequenced in a study of graft-versus-host responses after intestinal transplantation. The protocol was immunoSEQ multiplex PCR, while the TCRdb copy is restricted to in-frame clones and leaves out a portion. The sample contains more than 40,000 clones, roughly 96% of which appear only once. No antigen has been identified for these receptors. This material consisted of unstimulated CD8+ T cells sorted from spleen or lymph node cells, taken before transplant. The source is a human donor who was the organ donor for an intestinal transplant.

The V gene is TRBV4-1, the J gene TRBJ2-5; no clear D. The J call could be wrong; TRBJ2-7 is a better fit for the DNA end. The CDR3 loop spans 17 amino acids. Germline CDR1 is MGHRA and CDR2 is YSYEKL. In nucleotides, the CDR3 is TGCGCCAGCAGCCCATCATTCTTTGAGGTGAGATTATACGAGCAGTACTTC. Its translation: CASSPSFFEVRLYEQYF.

The chain combines TRBV28 with TRBJ2-7, with D possibly TRBD2 on 5 matching bases. The CDR3 extends over 13 amino acids. Trimming cost V 1 base and J 4 bases, with 8 bases left between them. Germline CDR1 reads MDHEN; CDR2 reads SYDVKM. DNA of the CDR3: TGTGCCAGCAGTTTATCGGCGGGTTACGAGCAGTACTTC. It is translated as CASSLSAGYEQYF.

The J gene is TRBJ1-3, the V gene TRBV4-3; 7 bases fit TRBD1. Germline assignment: CDR1 LGHNA and CDR2 YSLEER. Trimming removed 4 bases from V and 3 bases from J; junction bases left unmatched: 6. The length of the CDR3 is 15 residues. The CDR3 DNA is TGCGCCAGCAGCCGCGGGACAGCTGATGGAAACACCATATATTTT. It is translated as CASSRGTADGNTIYF.

This chain uses TRBV2 with TRBJ1-5, with D hard to call. This CDR3 region has 15 residues. From germline, CDR1 is SNHLY and CDR2 FYNNEI. Trimming stripped 0 bases from V and 6 bases from J, with 12 bases between. CDR3 bases: TGTGCCAGCAGTGAAGCGCATGAGGGTTCTCAGCCCCAGCATTTT. It yields the protein CASSEAHEGSQPQHF.

Concerning this clone itself: Other DNA sequences in this specimen translate into the identical CDR3. V is TRBV4-2 and J is TRBJ2-3, with TRBD2 matching 15 bases. With V trimmed by 4 bases and J by 5 bases, 7 bases remained unmatched. The CDR3 has 17 residues. CDR1 and CDR2 from the germline V gene are LGHNA and YNFKEQ. The CDR3 here is CASSLRTSGGAGDTQYF. CDR3 nucleotides: TGTGCCAGCAGCCTGCGGACTAGCGGGGGGGCAGGAGATACGCAGTATTTT.